This TCR beta chain was identified during a study of control samples from healthy donors and cancer patients. Produced via immunoSEQ multiplex PCR; TCRdb's table is partial and in-frame only. The sample consists of tens of thousands of clones, around nine tenths of them appearing once. Sequenced sample: PBMCs. The TCR comes from a man aged 50-60 years with head and neck cancer.

CDR3 nucleotide sequence: TGTGCCAGCAGGGGAGAGGGCGCGGGGGAAAAACTGTTTTTT. Translated, it gives CASRGEGAGEKLFF. The chain employs TRBV28 and TRBJ1-4; D call uncertain. V was clipped by 6 bases and J by 8 bases, with 16 bases between them. The CDR3 has 14 amino acids. Germline values: CDR1 MDHEN, CDR2 SYDVKM.